This T cell receptor beta chain was observed in a study of shared clonotypes between healthy human individuals. A remark on this clone: Different DNA sequences within this sample yield the same CDR3.

The CDR3 spans 15 residues. The V end was cut by 6 bases, the J end by 3 bases, with 16 bases between. CDR1 and CDR2 from the germline V gene are MDHEN and SYDVKM. Measured with immunoSEQ multiplex PCR; TCRdb has only the in-frame clones, and not every one. The table lists some 2,500,000 clones, just under 95% of them singletons. The receptor was isolated from a man younger than 35 in good health. Some clones in this sample may be carry-over from other donors' samples. The V and J genes are TRBV28 and TRBJ2-3; D remains ambiguous. Sequencing was done on a sample of naive CD4+ T cells from PBMCs. The subset is: CD45RA+ positively selected. In nucleotides, the CDR3 is TGTGCCAGCAGCACGGGTGGGTCCTTGACAGATACGCAGTATTTT. As protein: CASSTGGSLTDTQYF.